These T cell receptor beta chains were read from a single sample in a study of early T cells in non-severe SARS-CoV-2 infection. In TCRdb, the 5' RACE reads were re-called with MiXCR into one record per CDR3 protein. Of about 62,000 distinct CDR3 sequences in the sample, roughly 8.8% were seen once. The material sequenced was whole blood. These TCRs come from an adult who was a healthcare worker with PCR-confirmed SARS-CoV-2 infection or an uninfected control (not recorded which). The CDR3 runs from the conserved cysteine through the conserved F or W. The D gene is left open where the match is weak. Expanded clones get a size class; other rows say once, few or many, or leave the size out.

CDR3,DNA,size,J,V,D
CATHQGPGAGANVLTF,TGTGCCACCCACCAAGGACCTGGGGCTGGGGCCAACGTCCTGACTTTC,-,TRBJ2-6,TRBV19,-
CASSQDYQTYSTGNYGYTF,TGTGCCAGCAGCCAAGATTATCAGACTTACTCCACCGGGAACTATGGCTACACCTTC,-,TRBJ1-2,TRBV4-2,-
CSARLRGSEAFF,TGCAGTGCTCGCCTCCGGGGGTCTGAAGCTTTCTTT,few,TRBJ1-1,TRBV20-1,-
CATSPDPNYGYTF,TGTGCCACCAGCCCGGACCCTAACTATGGCTACACCTTC,many,TRBJ1-2,TRBV24-1,-
CASSSGRDLYQETQYF,TGTGCCAGCAGCTCAGGGAGGGACCTGTACCAAGAGACCCAGTACTTC,-,TRBJ2-5,TRBV5-5,TRBD2
CASSVMFGGDYGEQFF,TGTGCCAGCAGTGTCATGTTCGGAGGGGACTATGGTGAGCAGTTCTTC,-,TRBJ2-1,TRBV12-3/TRBV12-4,TRBD2
CASSAYRGSSTDTQYF,TGTGCCAGCAGTGCCTACAGGGGAAGTAGCACAGATACGCAGTATTTT,-,TRBJ2-3,TRBV6-1,TRBD1
CASSTGQSAKNIQYF,TGTGCCAGCAGCACGGGACAGTCAGCCAAAAACATTCAGTACTTC,many,TRBJ2-4,TRBV7-9,TRBD1
CASSQVHNTEAFF,TGCGCCAGCAGCCAAGTACATAACACTGAAGCTTTCTTT,-,TRBJ1-1,TRBV4-1,-
CATTGSEGNTIYF,TGTGCCACCACCGGAAGCGAGGGAAACACCATATATTTT,few,TRBJ1-3,TRBV24-1,-
CASKRAGRSGANVLTF,TGTGCCAGTAAGCGGGCAGGGCGGTCTGGGGCCAACGTCCTGACTTTC,few,TRBJ2-6,TRBV19,-
CATSGAHDTQYF,TGTGCCACCAGTGGGGCCCATGATACGCAGTATTTT,-,TRBJ2-3,TRBV24-1,-
CASSSSGGVMMGEQFF,TGTGCCAGCAGCTCTAGCGGGGGGGTAATGATGGGAGAGCAGTTCTTC,-,TRBJ2-1,TRBV11-2,TRBD2
CASSLTGFYGYTF,TGTGCCAGCAGCTTGACAGGCTTCTATGGCTACACCTTC,-,TRBJ1-2,TRBV11-2,-
CASSLAGLARETQYF,TGTGCCAGCAGCCTCGCAGGACTAGCCAGGGAGACCCAGTACTTC,-,TRBJ2-5,TRBV7-2,TRBD2
CASSLEPEGNTEAFF,TGCGCCAGCAGCTTGGAACCAGAAGGGAACACTGAAGCTTTCTTT,-,TRBJ1-1,TRBV5-1,-
CSAREWASSYNEQFF,TGCAGTGCTAGAGAATGGGCGAGCTCCTACAATGAGCAGTTCTTC,many,TRBJ2-1,TRBV20-1,-
CASSPSEPFSPLHF,TGCGCCAGCAGCCCATCGGAGCCTTTTTCACCCCTCCACTTT,few,TRBJ1-6,TRBV4-1,-
CASSLGTLMNTEAFF,TGTGCCAGCAGCTTGGGGACTTTAATGAACACTGAAGCTTTCTTT,many,TRBJ1-1,TRBV5-8,-
CSVTGTGVNTIYF,TGCAGCGTAACCGGGACAGGGGTAAACACCATATATTTT,-,TRBJ1-3,TRBV29-1,TRBD1
CASSEGGDDYGYTF,TGTGCCAGCAGTGAAGGGGGGGATGACTATGGCTACACCTTC,few,TRBJ1-2,TRBV2,-
CASSRTTGLFAFF,TGTGCCAGCAGCCGTACGACAGGGTTGTTCGCTTTCTTT,many,TRBJ1-1,TRBV6-2/TRBV6-3,TRBD1
CSVVRDLDTQYF,TGCAGCGTTGTCCGTGATCTGGATACGCAGTATTTT,many,TRBJ2-3,TRBV29-1,-
CASSFVTGRKAFF,TGTGCCAGCAGCTTTGTTACAGGGAGGAAAGCTTTCTTT,few,TRBJ1-1,TRBV11-3,-
CASSWDSYNEQFF,TGTGCCAGCAGCTGGGACTCCTACAATGAGCAGTTCTTC,many,TRBJ2-1,TRBV7-8,-
CASSGGTLYNEQFF,TGTGCCAGTAGCGGGGGAACCTTATACAATGAGCAGTTCTTC,once,TRBJ2-1,TRBV6-5,TRBD2
CASSYVGYTDTQYF,TGTGCCAGCAGTTACGTCGGGTACACAGATACGCAGTATTTT,few,TRBJ2-3,TRBV6-2/TRBV6-3,-
CASSQDHGVVRKTQYF,TGCGCCAGCAGCCAAGATCACGGGGTTGTTCGGAAGACCCAGTACTTC,few,TRBJ2-5,TRBV4-1,-
CASSSDRGSYEQFF,TGTGCCAGCAGTTCGGACAGGGGGTCGTATGAGCAGTTCTTC,-,TRBJ2-1,TRBV12-3/TRBV12-4,TRBD1
CASSLPGTGGGYTF,TGTGCCAGCAGCCTCCCCGGGACAGGAGGAGGCTACACCTTC,few,TRBJ1-2,TRBV11-2,TRBD1
CASSPGQGPGIQYF,TGCGCCAGCAGCCCAGGACAGGGTCCAGGCATTCAGTACTTC,few,TRBJ2-4,TRBV5-1,TRBD1
CASSERDGRIEAFF,TGTGCCAGCAGTGAAAGGGATGGACGCATAGAAGCTTTCTTT,few,TRBJ1-1,TRBV6-1,-
CASSHLRQTTTNEKLFF,TGTGCCAGCAGTCACCTCAGACAGACTACAACTAATGAAAAACTGTTTTTT,few,TRBJ1-4,TRBV27,-
CASSPWFGTQAHNEQFF,TGTGCCAGCAGCCCCTGGTTCGGGACACAGGCCCACAATGAGCAGTTCTTC,many,TRBJ2-1,TRBV7-9,-
CASSSFTGELFF,TGTGCCAGCAGTTCTTTCACCGGGGAGCTGTTTTTT,-,TRBJ2-2,TRBV28,-
CASSSYSNSPLHF,TGTGCCAGCAGTTCTTACAGCAATTCACCCCTCCACTTT,many,TRBJ1-6,TRBV12-3/TRBV12-4,-
CASSLAGLAKNIQYF,TGTGCCAGCAGCTTAGCGGGTTTAGCCAAAAACATTCAGTACTTC,many,TRBJ2-4,TRBV7-2,-
CASSAGFSGANVLTF,TGTGCCAGCAGCGCCGGGTTCTCTGGGGCCAACGTCCTGACTTTC,few,TRBJ2-6,TRBV7-3,-
CASSLGQLNTGELFF,TGTGCCAGCAGCTTGGGACAGCTCAACACCGGGGAGCTGTTTTTT,-,TRBJ2-2,TRBV5-4,-
CASSPSFGEQFF,TGTGCCAGCAGCCCTAGCTTCGGTGAGCAGTTCTTC,few,TRBJ2-1,TRBV3-1,-
CASSVIPENTGELFF,TGTGCCAGCAGCGTAATACCAGAGAACACCGGGGAGCTGTTTTTT,-,TRBJ2-2,TRBV9,-
CATSEPDRGTGELFF,TGTGCCACCAGTGAACCTGACAGGGGTACCGGGGAGCTGTTTTTT,-,TRBJ2-2,TRBV24-1,TRBD1